This TCR beta chain was captured by sequencing in a study of CD8 T cells in ankylosing spondylitis. MiXCR was run by TCRdb on the 5' RACE reads, yielding one entry per CDR3 protein. The sample holds some 150,000 distinct CDR3 sequences; around two fifths are singletons and the top ten take over 12%. There are 13 residues in the CDR3. Germline CDR1 is SEHNR and CDR2 is FQNEAQ (reference sequence). Germline trimming cut 5 bases from V and 5 bases from J; bases unmatched to any gene: 5. What was sequenced was synovial fluid, either unsorted or a sorted T cell fraction (not recorded which). The source is a male donor with ankylosing spondylitis. The chain carries TRBV7-9 and TRBJ2-5; 7 nucleotides match TRBD2. CDR3 DNA: TGTGCCAGCAGCCGAGTAGCGGGTGAGACCCAGTACTTC. Translated: CASSRVAGETQYF.